These T cell receptor beta chains were read from a single sample in a study of T cells in Graves' hyperthyroidism and ophthalmopathy. Using its own MiXCR run on the multiplex PCR reads, TCRdb lists one record per CDR3 protein. The data show hundreds of thousands of distinct CDR3 sequences, about two fifths seen once. Sequenced: blood. These receptor sequences come from a man younger than 35 with Graves' hyperthyroidism. Both conserved end residues are part of each CDR3. A D gene is named only where the DNA matches it firmly. Where a row states a size, it is once, few, many or the class of an expanded clone; other rows omit it.

v_gene	j_gene	d_gene	abundance	CDR3aa	CDR3nt
TRBV7-9	TRBJ1-5	.	many	CASSLGGGVDNQPQHF	TGTGCCAGCAGCTTAGGAGGAGGGGTGGACAATCAGCCCCAGCATTTT
TRBV12-3/TRBV12-4	TRBJ1-5	TRBD1	few	CASSFRAGGIQPQHF	TGTGCCAGCAGTTTTAGGGCAGGGGGCATCCAGCCCCAGCATTTT
TRBV10-3	TRBJ2-7	TRBD2	.	CAISPPGLAIYEQYF	TGTGCCATCAGCCCCCCGGGACTAGCGATCTACGAGCAGTACTTC
TRBV2	TRBJ2-7	.	.	CASSEQGRGYEQYF	TGTGCCAGCAGTGAGCAGGGGAGGGGGTACGAGCAGTACTTC
TRBV4-1	TRBJ2-7	.	few	CASSQAGGGGEQYF	TGCGCCAGCAGTCAAGCGGGTGGTGGAGGCGAGCAGTACTTC
TRBV12-3/TRBV12-4	TRBJ2-2	.	.	CASSPHSGNTGELFF	TGTGCCAGCAGCCCCCATAGCGGGAACACCGGGGAGCTGTTTTTT
TRBV19	TRBJ1-1	.	many	CASSTGRYTEAFF	TGTGCCAGTAGTACCGGACGGTACACTGAAGCTTTCTTT
TRBV6-5	TRBJ2-5	TRBD1	.	CASRPTGGMYETQYF	TGTGCCAGCAGACCCACAGGGGGCATGTATGAGACCCAGTACTTC
TRBV7-9	TRBJ1-1	.	few	CASSQEQALNTEAFF	TGTGCCAGCAGCCAAGAACAGGCCTTGAACACTGAAGCTTTCTTT
TRBV29-1	TRBJ1-1	.	.	CSVVQGDTEAFF	TGCAGCGTTGTACAGGGTGACACTGAAGCTTTCTTT
TRBV7-9	TRBJ1-2	.	many	CASSQQSNYGYTF	TGTGCCAGCAGCCAACAGAGTAACTATGGCTACACCTTC
TRBV2	TRBJ1-2	.	.	CASGAGSNYGYTF	TGTGCCAGCGGGGCAGGATCTAACTATGGCTACACCTTC
TRBV7-9	TRBJ2-2	.	.	CASSLELDAGELFF	TGTGCCAGCAGCTTAGAGTTGGACGCCGGGGAGCTGTTTTTT
TRBV7-8	TRBJ1-5	.	many	CASSADRILPQHF	TGTGCCAGCAGCGCGGACAGAATCCTTCCCCAGCATTTT
TRBV19	TRBJ1-5	.	.	CAQVSNQPQHF	TGTGCACAAGTTAGCAATCAGCCCCAGCATTTT
TRBV7-3	TRBJ1-6	.	many	CASTPPGLDSPLHF	TGTGCCAGCACCCCGCCGGGTTTAGATTCACCCCTCCACTTT
TRBV7-9	TRBJ2-7	.	.	CASRKVGYEQYF	TGTGCCAGCAGGAAAGTAGGGTACGAGCAGTACTTC
TRBV29-1	TRBJ1-1	.	.	CSARRGDGTFF	TGCAGCGCCCGACGGGGAGATGGGACGTTCTTT
TRBV9	TRBJ2-7	.	.	CASSVGHGYEQYF	TGTGCCAGCAGCGTGGGGCACGGATACGAGCAGTACTTC
TRBV7-6	TRBJ1-1	.	.	CASSLAAGAEASF	TGTGCCAGCAGCTTAGCTGCCGGGGCTGAAGCTTCCTTT
TRBV19	TRBJ1-5	.	many	CASSAGVKQPQHF	TGTGCCAGTAGTGCAGGAGTAAAACAGCCCCAGCATTTT
TRBV6-5	TRBJ1-1	.	once	CASSFLGGDTEAFF	TGTGCCAGCAGTTTTCTCGGGGGGGACACTGAAGCTTTCTTT
TRBV20-1	TRBJ1-1	.	few	CSARLSWATEAFF	TGCAGTGCTAGATTGAGCTGGGCCACTGAAGCTTTCTTT
TRBV13	TRBJ1-1	.	.	CASSPGSGVTEAFF	TGTGCCAGCAGCCCCGGTTCAGGGGTTACTGAAGCTTTCTTT
TRBV10-3	TRBJ1-4	.	many	CATGTSTNEKLFF	TGTGCCACAGGGACCTCAACTAATGAAAAACTGTTTTTT
TRBV12-3/TRBV12-4	TRBJ1-1	.	.	CASSLGPHTEAFF	TGTGCCAGCAGTTTAGGACCTCACACTGAAGCTTTCTTT
TRBV12-3/TRBV12-4	TRBJ2-7	.	.	CASSPGTVLSYEQYF	TGTGCCAGCAGCCCCGGGACTGTTCTCTCCTACGAGCAGTACTTC
TRBV7-2	TRBJ1-2	.	.	CASSPNQQGTPRNYGYTF	TGTGCCAGCAGCCCCAACCAGCAGGGGACCCCTAGGAACTATGGCTACACCTTC
TRBV5-1	TRBJ2-7	TRBD1	many	CASSPEGQAPEQYF	TGCGCCAGCAGCCCTGAGGGACAGGCGCCGGAGCAGTACTTC
TRBV2	TRBJ1-1	.	once	CASVVGQAITEAFF	TGTGCCAGCGTTGTTGGCCAGGCGATCACTGAAGCTTTCTTT
TRBV20-1	TRBJ2-2	.	many	CSARDTGELFF	TGCAGTGCTAGAGACACCGGGGAGCTGTTTTTT
TRBV19	TRBJ1-1	TRBD1	many	CASSIDRGTEAFF	TGTGCCAGCAGCATCGACAGGGGCACTGAAGCTTTCTTT
TRBV7-2	TRBJ1-5	.	.	CASSSAGGAGRSNQPQHF	TGTGCCAGCAGCTCAGCAGGTGGAGCCGGGAGGAGCAATCAGCCCCAGCATTTT
TRBV29-1	TRBJ1-2	TRBD1	many	CSVAGQGRGGYTF	TGCAGCGTCGCAGGACAGGGCCGGGGGGGCTACACCTTC